The 20 T cell receptor beta chains reported below all come from one sample, sequenced in a study of metastatic and nonmetastatic thyroid tumors. MiXCR reprocessed the PCR reads for TCRdb. The sample lists about 41,000 clones; more than 9.5% were seen once. Thyroid surgery was performed in patients who had received no treatment beforehand. The sample taken for sequencing was blood. These receptor sequences come from a female donor with papillary thyroid cancer or a benign thyroid nodule (not recorded which). Some clones in this sample may be carry-over from other donors' samples.

This clone occurred a few times. The CDR3 here is CASTRKAGDAYEQYF. CDR3 DNA sequence: TGTGCCAGCACCAGAAAAGCGGGAGACGCATACGAGCAGTACTTC. This sequence joins TRBV6-1 and TRBJ2-7; 8 nucleotides line up with TRBD2. The V gene end was trimmed by 7 bases and the J gene end by 4 bases; junction bases not matched to a gene: 12. CDR1 and CDR2 (germline): MNHNS, SASEGT. This CDR3 is built from 15 residues.

This clone occurred many times. The CDR3 bases are TGTGCCATCAGTCCGACTAGCGGGACCCAAGATACGCAGTATTTT. It yields the protein CAISPTSGTQDTQYF. This rearrangement joins TRBV10-3 to TRBJ2-3, with 11 bases lining up with TRBD2. Germline-derived CDR1 and CDR2 are ENHRY and SYGVKD. Losses at the gene ends were 5 bases for V and 5 bases for J; bases not matched to a gene: 6. The CDR3 sequence is 15 residues long.

This clone showed up just once. J is TRBJ2-7 and V is TRBV5-4, with 11 bases that match TRBD2. CDR1 SGHNT and CDR2 YYREEE come from the germline V gene (reference sequence). V shed 5 bases and J 2 bases; nucleotides not matched to a gene: 9. The CDR3 has 16 residues. CDR3 protein: CASRRGGTSGPYEQYF. The CDR3 DNA reads TGTGCCAGCAGACGCGGTGGGACTAGCGGCCCCTACGAGCAGTACTTC.

This clone was detected ten times or more. The chain links TRBV11-2 to TRBJ2-7, with 10 nucleotides matching TRBD1. V was pared by 4 bases and J by 0 bases, with 6 bases of the junction left unmatched. The CDR3 length is 16 residues. CDR1 is SGHAT and CDR2 is FQNNGV in the germline V gene. Here the CDR3 reads CASSSIRDRGSYEQYF. For the CDR3, the DNA is TGTGCCAGCAGCTCCATCCGGGACAGGGGCTCCTACGAGCAGTACTTC.

In its sample, this clone was seen many times. The chain combines TRBV30 with TRBJ2-7; TRBD2 might be the D (5 bases). V was trimmed by 5 bases and J by 7 bases, leaving 30 bases between them. CDR3 length equals 17 residues. Germline CDR1 reads GTSNPN; CDR2 reads SVGIG (reference sequence). The CDR3: CAWAPRLPGTVEWEQYF. CDR3 coding DNA: TGTGCCTGGGCCCCTCGTCTCCCGGGAACGGTCGAATGGGAGCAGTACTTC.

Notes on this clone: This clone may be a read error of a much larger clone one base away. This CDR3 is also generated by other DNA sequences in the sample. V is TRBV20-1 and J is TRBJ2-3; D uncertain. The CDR3 is 13 residues long. The germline CDR1 and CDR2 sequences are DFQATT and SNEGSKA (reference sequence). CDR3 sequence: CSAEWPGPDTQYF. As DNA, the CDR3 is TGCAGTGCCGAGTGGCCGGGCCCCGATACGCAGTATTTC.

This clone was seen at least ten times. The chain couples TRBV3-1 to TRBJ2-1; TRBD1 might be the D (5 bases). Germline V gene lookup returns CDR1 LGHDT and CDR2 YNNKEL (reference sequence). Trimming shortened V by 0 bases and J by 10 bases, and 10 bases separated the two germline ends. The CDR3 is 13 residues long. The CDR3: CASSQDREGEQFF. The CDR3 nucleotides are TGTGCCAGCAGCCAAGACAGGGAAGGAGAGCAGTTCTTC.

V and J are TRBV18 and TRBJ2-7, with 10 bases matching TRBD2. The CDR3 has 15 residues. Germline V gene sequence: CDR1 KGHSH, CDR2 LQKENI. The V and J ends lost 2 bases and 6 bases, in that order; junction bases with no gene match: 7. This CDR3 is CASSPGSGGVREQYF. The DNA for the CDR3 is TGTGCCAGCTCACCAGGGAGCGGGGGGGTTCGCGAGCAGTACTTC.

The V and J genes are TRBV4-3 and TRBJ1-4; D uncertain. Trimming removed 1 base from V and 6 bases from J, with 9 bases in between. CDR1 and CDR2 from the germline V gene are LGHNA and YSLEER. This CDR3 is 14 amino acids long. The CDR3 DNA is TGCGCCAGCAGCCAAGGGCCCTGGGATGAAAAACTGTTTTTT. This encodes CASSQGPWDEKLFF.

This clone was recorded many times. The V and J genes are TRBV7-9 and TRBJ2-1, with 10 bases fitting TRBD2. Trimming removed 5 bases from V and 3 bases from J; junction bases left unmatched: 10. The germline gives CDR1 SEHNR, CDR2 FQNEAQ (reference sequence). The CDR3 contains 17 residues. The CDR3 loop reads CASSPRLRTSGYNEQFF. The CDR3 DNA is TGTGCCAGCAGCCCCAGACTAAGGACTAGCGGCTACAATGAGCAGTTCTTC. Filled out from reference TRBV7-9 and TRBJ2-1, the complete variable domain reads DTGVSQNPRHKITKRGQNVTFRCDPISEHNRLYWYRQTLGQGPEFLTYFQNEAQLEKSRLLSDRFSAERPKGSFSTLEIQRTEQGDSAMYLCASSPRLRTSGYNEQFFGPGTRLTVL.

This clone was detected ten times or more. This chain links TRBV6-1 with TRBJ2-2; D gene unclear. V lost 4 bases and J 3 bases, leaving 12 bases between the germline ends. Germline V gives CDR1 MNHNS, CDR2 SASEGT. This CDR3 has 15 residues. The CDR3 loop reads CASSAAPPHTGELFF. Here the CDR3 DNA reads TGTGCCAGCAGTGCGGCTCCCCCCCACACCGGGGAGCTGTTTTTT.

Ten or more counts support this clone. As DNA, the CDR3 is TGTGCCAGCAGCCTACAGACAGGACAGGATACGCAGTATTTT. Translation: CASSLQTGQDTQYF. The chain carries TRBV13 and TRBJ2-3, with D perhaps TRBD1 (6 bases). The CDR3 is made up of 14 amino acids. CDR1 and CDR2 from the germline V gene are PRHDT and FYEKMQ (reference sequence). V shed 5 bases and J shed 6 bases, with 15 bases lying between them. Using reference TRBV13 and TRBJ2-3 for the parts outside the CDR3, the full variable domain is AAGVIQSPRHLIKEKRETATLKCYPIPRHDTVYWYQQGPGQDPQFLISFYEKMQSDKGSIPDRFSAQQFSDYHSELNMSSLELGDSALYFCASSLQTGQDTQYFGPGTRLTVL.

The table lists this clone with many counts. The identical CDR3 is also encoded by other nucleotide sequences in the sample. V usage is TRBV20-1 and J usage is TRBJ2-7, with 10 bases aligning to TRBD2. V shed 6 bases and J 5 bases; nucleotides not matched to a gene: 10. Per germline, CDR1 DFQATT and CDR2 SNEGSKA (reference sequence). The CDR3 length is 14 residues. The CDR3 here is CSAPKAGGAHEQYF. The CDR3, as DNA: TGCAGTGCGCCGAAAGCGGGAGGGGCTCACGAGCAGTACTTC.

This clone was seen at least ten times. This chain links TRBV29-1 with TRBJ1-1; D is unclear. This CDR3 is built from 13 residues. Per germline, CDR1 SQVTM and CDR2 ANQGSEA. Trimming removed 7 bases at V and 3 bases at J, with 15 bases between. CDR3 sequence reads: CSAPRAEDTEAFF. The CDR3 DNA is TGCAGCGCCCCGAGGGCAGAAGACACTGAAGCTTTCTTT.

The chain has TRBV6-1 and TRBJ1-2; D perhaps matches TRBD1 (6 bases). Trimming shortened V by 7 bases and J by 10 bases, and 19 bases separated the two germline ends. There are 13 residues in the CDR3. Germline CDR1 is MNHNS and CDR2 is SASEGT. The CDR3 nucleotides read TGTGCCAGCAATAGTATGGGCGGGGGCTTCTACACCTTC. Encoded protein: CASNSMGGGFYTF.

A few counts support this clone. One end of the junction fails to match germline, which may point to a read error. This sequence joins TRBV15 and TRBJ2-3; D is perhaps TRBD1 (5 bases). Germline V gene sequence: CDR1 LNHNV, CDR2 YYDKDF (reference sequence). There are 15 residues in the CDR3. The DNA for the CDR3 is TGTACCACCAGCAGAGAGTGGGGCGGCACAGATACGCAGTATTTT. Its protein product is CTTSREWGGTDTQYF.

The chain employs TRBV27 and TRBJ1-4; D unclear. This CDR3 contains 12 residues. CDR1 is MNHEY, CDR2 SMNVEV, per germline (reference sequence). The V gene lost 8 bases and the J gene lost 5 bases, with 9 bases spanning the gap. The CDR3 loop reads CASGVGNEKLFF. CDR3 sequence (DNA): TGTGCCAGCGGGGTTGGGAATGAAAAACTGTTTTTT.

The rearrangement uses TRBV18 and TRBJ2-3; 9 positions match TRBD1. CDR1 and CDR2 from the germline V gene are KGHSH and LQKENI. Trimming took 3 bases from V and 4 from J; bases not matched to a gene: 2. The CDR3 has 14 residues. The CDR3 bases are TGTGCCAGCTCACCGACAGGGGGAGCAGATACGCAGTATTTT. Protein sequence: CASSPTGGADTQYF.

This clone was seen repeatedly, ten times or more. The chain uses TRBV28 and TRBJ2-7; D is uncertain. CDR3 length: 16 residues. CDR1 is MDHEN and CDR2 is SYDVKM in the germline V gene. Trimming took off 5 bases at V and 4 bases at J, with 21 bases between the two ends. The CDR3, as DNA: TGTGCCAGCAGTACGAGACCGGGTCCCCGAGCGTACGAGCAGTACTTC. Translation: CASSTRPGPRAYEQYF.

Only a few counts were recorded for this clone. A read error may account for a junction end that differs from germline. J is TRBJ2-2 and V is TRBV15, with TRBD2 as a possible D gene (6 bases). CDR3 length: 15 residues. CDR1 and CDR2 from the germline V gene are LNHNV and YYDKDF (reference sequence). CDR3 nucleotide sequence: TGTGCCACCGGCAGCAAGAGCGCGGGGAGCGGGGAGCTGTTTTTT. Translation: CATGSKSAGSGELFF.